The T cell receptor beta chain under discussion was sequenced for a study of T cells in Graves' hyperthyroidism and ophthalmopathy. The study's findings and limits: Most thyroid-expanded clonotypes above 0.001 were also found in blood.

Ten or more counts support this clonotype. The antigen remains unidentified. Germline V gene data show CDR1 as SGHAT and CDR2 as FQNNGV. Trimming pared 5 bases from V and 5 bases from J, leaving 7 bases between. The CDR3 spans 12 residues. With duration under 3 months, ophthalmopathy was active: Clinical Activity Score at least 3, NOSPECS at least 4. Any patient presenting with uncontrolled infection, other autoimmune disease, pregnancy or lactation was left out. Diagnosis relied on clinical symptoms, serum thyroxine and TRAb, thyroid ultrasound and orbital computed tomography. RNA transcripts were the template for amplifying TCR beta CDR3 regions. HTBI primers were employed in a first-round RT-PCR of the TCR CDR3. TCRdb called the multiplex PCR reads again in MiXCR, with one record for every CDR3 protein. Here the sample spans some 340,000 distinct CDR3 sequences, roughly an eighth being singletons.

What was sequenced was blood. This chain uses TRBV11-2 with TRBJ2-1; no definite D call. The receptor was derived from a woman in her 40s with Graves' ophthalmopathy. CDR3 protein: CASSQLHNEQFF. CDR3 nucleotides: TGTGCCAGCAGCCAACTGCACAATGAGCAGTTCTTC.